These T cell receptor beta chains were read from a single sample in a study of T cell repertoires in cytomegalovirus infection. MiXCR, run by TCRdb on the reads, gives a single entry per CDR3 protein. The data contain 490,000 or so distinct CDR3 sequences, about 11% of them singletons. Sequenced: PBMCs. The receptor source for this set is a human donor in good health (CMV status not recorded). Some clones in this sample may be carry-over from other donors' samples. CDR3s include the opening cysteine and the closing phenylalanine or tryptophan.

V	J	CDR3
TRBV6-5	TRBJ2-5	CASSYSRWAETQYF
TRBV25-1	TRBJ1-2	CASSEPPYGYTF
TRBV2	TRBJ2-7	CASKQGSYVQYF
TRBV7-9	TRBJ1-1	CASSFPSGQGTTEAFF
TRBV11-2	TRBJ2-1	CASSPLFTLITYNEQFF
TRBV6-1	TRBJ2-7	CASSEADTGFEQYF
TRBV7-9	TRBJ1-2	CATFDAGDGYTF
TRBV20-1	TRBJ1-6	CSASQGAGNSPLHF
TRBV5-1	TRBJ1-5	CASSLGPSDGQPQHF
TRBV28	TRBJ1-5	CASSSGAASNQPQHF
TRBV11-2	TRBJ2-3	CASSLRGGGPGTDTQYF
TRBV27	TRBJ2-1	CASSLWGYEQFF
TRBV5-1	TRBJ1-1	CASSFKSEGFTEAFF
TRBV7-9	TRBJ1-2	CASSYPGQRLGGYTF
TRBV10-3	TRBJ2-1	CAISESELAGINEQFF
TRBV4-1	TRBJ2-7	CASSLTMGLERYEQYF
TRBV7-2	TRBJ2-7	CASSLARTGVYEQYF
TRBV6-5	TRBJ2-7	CASSYSGTGDYEQYF
TRBV6-6	TRBJ1-1	CASSYSGGGARTEAFF
TRBV4-1	TRBJ2-1	CASSPLAGQQFF
TRBV23-1	TRBJ1-6	CASSRREGGNSPLHF
TRBV20-1	TRBJ1-5	CSAVAGREPQHF
TRBV5-1	TRBJ1-2	CASTTGSNYGYTF
TRBV6-1	TRBJ2-7	CASSERERSSYEQYF
TRBV20-1	TRBJ1-1	CSARVRYSGRTEAFF
TRBV5-4	TRBJ2-7	CASSLKTGAPYEQYF
TRBV20-1	TRBJ1-2	CSARAQQGGYGYTF
TRBV6-1	TRBJ2-3	CASSERGWSSTDTQYF
TRBV3-1	TRBJ2-2	CASSQALGDTGELFF
TRBV18	TRBJ1-6	CASSPSHGTPLHF
TRBV5-6	TRBJ1-1	CASSLARKRTEAFF
TRBV2	TRBJ2-1	CASSPDPSGTPYNEQFF
TRBV27	TRBJ2-7	CASSSTTRGDYEQYF
TRBV6-1	TRBJ1-5	CASSENHLFNQPQHF
TRBV4-2	TRBJ2-7	CASSQGSSGRVYEQYF
TRBV20-1	TRBJ1-2	CSASGQPVSGKGYTF
TRBV7-2	TRBJ1-2	CASSLKRTVEANYGYTF
TRBV14	TRBJ2-5	CASSHPPRGTQYF
TRBV11-3	TRBJ2-1	CASSSRRSYNEQFF
TRBV6-2/TRBV6-3	TRBJ1-1	CASSPAGRMAEAFF
TRBV5-1	TRBJ1-4	CASSLVGGREKLFF
TRBV6-1	TRBJ2-1	CASTDPTSPRMKQFF
TRBV5-1	TRBJ2-7	CASSVDLTYEQYF
TRBV5-4	TRBJ1-2	CASSLDRFGYTF
TRBV19	TRBJ2-1	CASSPSGGQDEQFF
TRBV7-2	TRBJ1-1	CASSLDRGEAFF
TRBV5-1	TRBJ1-1	CASSLTGQAGDTEAFF
TRBV12-3/TRBV12-4	TRBJ1-2	CASSLKSANYGYTF
TRBV6-1	TRBJ2-3	CASRRGGGADTQYF
TRBV10-3	TRBJ2-2	CATSKGVAGELFF
TRBV15	TRBJ1-5	CATGGAQPQHF
TRBV10-2	TRBJ2-1	CASSARGVENEQFF
TRBV7-9	TRBJ2-5	CASSADGGRETQYF
TRBV28	TRBJ2-3	CASSVAGGPIDTQYF
TRBV12-5	TRBJ2-5	CASGLGRQGQETQYF
TRBV5-1	TRBJ2-5	CASSQQPGEETQYF
TRBV15	TRBJ2-2	CATSRDRAGAGELFF
TRBV12-3/TRBV12-4	TRBJ1-1	CASSSTGLEAFF
TRBV4-2	TRBJ1-3	CASSSDVSGNTIYF